The entry that follows covers one T cell receptor (beta chain) sequence. The specificity of this receptor is unknown. The input lacks base qualities; no much larger clone sits a single base away. According to the description, T-allo10 cells that came from the donor were anergic, were specific for host alloantigens, and could carry out alloantigen-specific suppression. After removal of 6 bases from V and 6 bases from J, the junction retains 14 bases not matched to a gene. Based on the germline V gene, the CDR1 and CDR2 sequences are MNHEY and SVGAGI. The CDR3 runs 16 amino acids, cysteine and phenylalanine included. Just the 48-base CDR3 DNA is kept, in frame starting at base 1. The run used an Illumina MiSeq. TCRdb trimmed public reads at Q25 via fastp, called clones via MiXCR and kept in-frame beta chains. Merged by CDR3 protein, the rows form single entries marked with the most common genes and DNA. This sample is represented by about 24,000 distinct CDR3 sequences; 72% of them were singletons. Less than 15% of the sample rests with the top ten.

These data belong to a study of type 1 regulatory T cells (dated by TCRdb to the early 2020s). Notes on the research overall: The study characterized an in vitro protocol that generated a Tr1-enriched, alloantigen-specific CD4 T cell product named T-allo10. Patients with hematological malignancies who were receiving allogeneic hematopoietic stem cell transplantation were the group in which T-allo10 was being clinically evaluated.

Specimen: cultured T cells, either the whole culture or a sorted T cell fraction (not recorded which). Reading the label with the study, this specimen's cell subset or site is: Tr1-enriched cell product generated in vitro against host alloantigens. Recombination joined TRBV6-5 with TRBJ2-3, with 8 middle bases fitting TRBD2. The source is a human donor in good health. The CDR3 protein is CASSTDPRGVGDTQYF. The sequence in DNA is TGTGCCAGCAGCACTGACCCGCGGGGGGTTGGCGATACGCAGTATTTT.